The sequence of this T cell receptor beta chain was determined in a study of low-dose radiotherapy and immunotherapy resistance in tumors. TRAV- and TRBV-specific primers, spanning alpha and beta chains, primed first-strand cDNA. Amplification of TCRs used a constant-region primer and V-primer adapter for about 18 PCR cycles. Isolated mRNA underwent amplification by in vitro transcription. Each CDR3 protein is one row after TCRdb ran MiXCR on the reads. The sample yields tens of thousands of distinct CDR3 sequences, roughly a sixth seen once. Time point: before trial treatment. Solid tumors that lacked tumor-infiltrating lymphocytes and were advanced were present in eligible patients. This clonotype was observed many times. Germline values: CDR1 SGHRS, CDR2 YFSETQ. The CDR3 spans 15 residues. The ends were cut back, 4 bases at V and 2 bases at J, with 16 bases in the middle.

The sequence came from a male donor with prostate cancer. The sample here was PBMCs, taken before treatment. The rearrangement links TRBV5-1 to TRBJ2-7; weak D call: TRBD1 (6 bases). CDR3 coding DNA: TGCGCCAGCAGCGTGACCGGGACAAATGCCTACGAGCAGTACTTC. Encoded protein: CASSVTGTNAYEQYF.